Each of the 32 T cell receptor beta chains below was sequenced from the same sample in a study of CD8+ T cells in alopecia areata. The study sorted pooled cutaneous lymph node cells by CD4, CD8alpha, NKG2D, NKG2ACE and other markers. Extracted from the samples, RNA was reverse transcribed into cDNA to serve as the sequencing template. The table came from immunoSEQ multiplex PCR; TCRdb's copy has only in-frame clones and leaves some out. This sample carries roughly 260,000 clones, none of them present only once. Sequencing was carried out using CD4+ T cells sorted from a lymph node. The receptors here all came from a C3H/HeJ mouse with alopecia areata. This mouse strain has H2-k as its MHC haplotype.

About this clone itself: The genes and germline here are from mouse. The missing CDR3 end, 4 residues past where the read stops, is filled in from the germline J gene. This sample also contains other DNA sequences that code for the same CDR3. The V gene is TRBV19, the J gene TRBJ2-4; 8 positions agree with TRBD2. The length of the CDR3 is 15 residues. Germline assignment: CDR1 FNHDT and CDR2 SITEND (reference sequence). V lost 1 base, J lost 3 bases, and 4 bases stayed unmatched. The chain's CDR3 is CASSIPTGVQNTLYF. The sequenced CDR3 bases are TGTGCCAGCAGTATACCGACTGGGGTACAAAAC.

On this clone: Each gene name is a mouse one. The read halts 4 residues ahead of the CDR3 end, with the missing end drawn from the germline J gene. The V gene is TRBV13-3, the J gene TRBJ2-3, with D tentatively TRBD1 (5 bases). The CDR3 contains 13 residues. Germline V gives CDR1 NNHDY, CDR2 SYVADS. V lost 5 bases and J 1 base, leaving 8 bases between the germline ends. CDR3 in amino acids: CASSLRGAETLYF. The DNA read from the CDR3 is TGTGCCAGCAGCCTCAGGGGTGCAGAA.

This clone was observed a few times. Germline and genes: mouse. The read terminates 4 residues before the CDR3 end, so the remaining end is supplied by the germline J gene. V is TRBV13-3 and J is TRBJ1-1, with 9 bases matching TRBD1. Per germline, CDR1 NNHDY and CDR2 SYVADS. This CDR3 comprises 15 residues. The CDR3 protein is CASSEPQTGGTEVFF. The CDR3 bases that were read are TGTGCCAGCAGTGAGCCCCAGACAGGGGGGACA.

This clone was observed a few times. All gene names here are mouse names. The CDR3 end is not reached by the read, which stops 4 residues before it; the germline J gene fills it in. The same CDR3 also results from other DNA sequences found in this sample. The chain recombines TRBV13-1 with TRBJ2-2; 9 nucleotides line up with TRBD1. V was pared by 0 bases and J by 1 base, with 1 base of the junction left unmatched. CDR3 size: 16 residues. Germline assignment: CDR1 NSHNY and CDR2 SYGAGN. Partial CDR3 DNA: TGTGCCAGCAGTGATGGGGGACAGGGAAACACCGGG. It translates to CASSDGGQGNTG. The CDR3, in full, reads CASSDGGQGNTGQLYF.

Notes on this clone: The gene symbols are mouse symbols. The read terminates 4 residues before the CDR3 end, so the remaining end is supplied by the germline J gene. V gene TRBV13-3 combines with J gene TRBJ1-1, with 9 bases lining up with TRBD1. CDR3 length: 14 amino acids. Germline V lookup: CDR1 NNHDY, CDR2 SYVADS. CDR3 bases read: TGTGCCAGCAGTGTACAGGGGGCGAGGACA. Translated: CASSVQGART. The complete CDR3 sequence is CASSVQGARTEVFF.

To note about this clone: Mouse gene names and germline throughout. The CDR3 end is not reached by the read, which stops 4 residues before it; the germline J gene fills it in. The chain carries TRBV14 and TRBJ2-1; maybe TRBD2 (5 bases). V lost 4 bases and J 1 base, leaving 12 bases between the germline ends. Germline loops: CDR1 SGHDT, CDR2 FRDEAV. This CDR3 spans 15 amino acids. The CDR3 is CASSPLWENYAEQFF. The part of the CDR3 DNA that was read is TGTGCCAGCAGTCCGCTCTGGGAGAACTATGCT.

A note on this clone: Germline and genes here are mouse. Sequencing ends 3 residues short of the CDR3 end; the germline J gene provides the rest. Other DNA sequences of this sample code for an identical CDR3. V usage is TRBV5 and J usage is TRBJ1-6; D is possibly TRBD1 (6 bases). TRBJ1-6 belongs to the ORF category, with a function that is uncertain. With 0 bases removed from V and 3 bases from J, the gap between germline ends came to 9 bases. CDR1 is LGHNA and CDR2 is YNLKQL in the germline V gene (reference sequence). The CDR3 is made up of 16 amino acids. CDR3 region: CASSQDGTSYNSPLYF. The CDR3 DNA, read in part, is TGTGCCAGCAGCCAAGATGGGACAAGCTATAATTCGCCC.

This clone was seen only a few times. Gene names and germline refer to mouse. The read terminates 4 residues ahead of where the CDR3 ends, so the germline J gene completes it. The gene calls are TRBV19 and TRBJ2-7, with TRBD1 identical over 7 bases. Trimming removed 4 bases from V and 0 bases from J; junction bases left unmatched: 4. The V gene's germline CDR1 is FNHDT and CDR2 SITEND (reference sequence). The length of the CDR3 is 14 residues. The CDR3 DNA, read in part, is TGTGCCAGCAGTCGGGACAGCAGCTCCTAT. As protein: CASSRDSSSY. The entire CDR3 protein reads CASSRDSSSYEQYF.

Only a few counts were recorded for this clone. The germline and genes are mouse ones. The sequenced fragment ends 4 residues before the CDR3 boundary, so the rest is inferred from the germline J gene. Other DNA sequences within the sample encode an identical CDR3. This sequence joins TRBV19 and TRBJ2-7; D call uncertain. V lost 4 bases to trimming and J lost 3 bases, with 2 bases between them. Per the germline V gene, CDR1 is FNHDT and CDR2 is SITEND (reference sequence). This CDR3 region has 10 residues. Incomplete CDR3 DNA: TGTGCCAGCAGTCTCTAT. It encodes CASSLY. In full, the CDR3 reads CASSLYEQYF.

This clone occurred many times. The genes are named according to mouse. The CDR3 goes on 4 residues after the read ends, and that part is filled in from the germline J gene. The chain combines TRBV1 with TRBJ1-2, with a tentative D call TRBD1 (5 bases). This CDR3 has 12 amino acids. Germline-derived CDR1 and CDR2 are NSQYPW and LRSPGD (reference sequence). CDR3 region: CTCSADRDDYTF. The DNA read from the CDR3 is TGCACCTGCAGTGCAGACAGGGAC.

A few counts support this clone. Gene names refer to mouse genes. Sequencing ends 4 residues short of the CDR3 end; the germline J gene provides the rest. At the DNA level, this CDR3 is encoded by other sequences in the same sample as well. The chain joins TRBV19 to TRBJ2-3, with 8 bases matching TRBD1. Per germline, CDR1 FNHDT and CDR2 SITEND (reference sequence). This CDR3 comprises 15 residues. J was trimmed by 0 bases and V by 4 bases; bases with no gene match: 4. The CDR3 is CASSLDRASAETLYF. Partial CDR3 DNA: TGTGCCAGCAGTCTGGACAGGGCTAGTGCAGAA.

On this clone itself: The gene symbols are mouse symbols. The missing CDR3 end, 4 residues past where the read stops, is filled in from the germline J gene. The rearrangement uses TRBV1 and TRBJ2-3; D call uncertain. Germline V gene sequence: CDR1 NSQYPW, CDR2 LRSPGD (reference sequence). The CDR3 loop spans 14 amino acids. V was cut by 3 bases and J by 0 bases, with 7 bases left in between. The sequenced CDR3 bases are TGCACCTGCAGTGCCCCTCCTAGTGCAGAA. The encoded protein is CTCSAPPSAE. In full, the CDR3 is CTCSAPPSAETLYF.

Note on this clone: Genes and germline are mouse. The CDR3 end lies 4 residues beyond the end of the read and is filled in from the germline J gene. The gene calls are TRBV13-1 and TRBJ2-5, with D possibly being TRBD1 (6 bases). Trimming took off 1 base at V and 3 bases at J, with 9 bases between the two ends. There are 14 residues in the CDR3. Germline CDR1 and CDR2: NSHNY and SYGAGN. The DNA read from the CDR3 is TGTGCCAGCAGTGATCCAGACAGGCAAGAC. Amino acids: CASSDPDRQD. The entire CDR3 protein reads CASSDPDRQDTQYF.

This clone was detected a few times. All gene names here are mouse names. Coverage ceases 4 residues before the CDR3 finishes, and the germline J gene fills in the end. The V call is TRBV1, the J call TRBJ2-7; a weak D match, TRBD2 (5 bases). Germline V gene data show CDR1 as NSQYPW and CDR2 as LRSPGD (reference sequence). V lost 0 bases and J lost 0, with 12 bases in between. The CDR3 contains 16 residues. The CDR3 reads CTCSAELERSSYEQYF. The part of the CDR3 DNA that was read is TGCACCTGCAGTGCAGAACTGGAGAGGAGCTCCTAT.

This clone was seen a handful of times. Mouse gene names and germline throughout. The missing CDR3 end, 4 residues past where the read stops, is filled in from the germline J gene. The gene calls are TRBV19 and TRBJ1-1, with 8 positions matching TRBD1. Germline V lookup: CDR1 FNHDT, CDR2 SITEND (reference sequence). The CDR3 contains 14 residues. The DNA read from the CDR3 is TGTGCCAGCAGTATTCCAGGGGGCAGGACA. Residues: CASSIPGGRT. The entire CDR3 is CASSIPGGRTEVFF.

This clone was observed a few times. The genes are named according to mouse. Read data end 4 residues before the CDR3 end; the end is taken from the germline J gene. The gene calls are TRBV1 and TRBJ2-1, with a possible D match to TRBD1 (6 bases). Trimming took 5 bases from V and 5 from J, leaving 10 bases between them. The CDR3 is 13 residues long. CDR1 NSQYPW and CDR2 LRSPGD come from the germline V gene (reference sequence). CDR3 DNA (partial): TGCACCTGCAGTCCCACAGGGAATGCT. Its translation is CTCSPTGNA. Given in full, the CDR3 is CTCSPTGNAEQFF.

On this clone itself: These gene names are mouse names. Coverage ceases 3 residues before the CDR3 finishes, and the germline J gene fills in the end. This sample also contains other DNA sequences that code for the same CDR3. The chain carries TRBV13-1 and TRBJ1-6, with D perhaps TRBD1 (5 bases). TRBJ1-6 is an ORF, with its function uncertain. This CDR3 spans 14 amino acids. Trimming shortened V by 3 bases and J by 4 bases, and 8 bases separated the two germline ends. Per the germline V gene, CDR1 is NSHNY and CDR2 is SYGAGN. The CDR3 region is CASSGTIYNSPLYF. Incomplete CDR3 DNA: TGTGCCAGCAGTGGGACAATTTATAATTCGCCC.

This clone was detected many times. The genes and germline here are from mouse. The CDR3 end is not reached by the read, which stops 4 residues before it; the germline J gene fills it in. The chain carries TRBV1 and TRBJ1-2, with D possibly matching TRBD1 (6 bases). CDR3 length equals 13 residues. Germline V gene lookup returns CDR1 NSQYPW and CDR2 LRSPGD (reference sequence). V lost 5 bases and J 0 bases, leaving 7 bases between the germline ends. The DNA read from the CDR3 is TGCACCTGCAGTTGGACAGCAAACTCC. This encodes CTCSWTANS. The entire CDR3 protein reads CTCSWTANSDYTF.

This clone was seen more than once but under ten times. Any gene name here is a mouse gene name. The read stops 3 residues short of the end of the CDR3; the missing end is completed from the germline J gene. The V and J genes are TRBV15 and TRBJ1-6; no clear D. TRBJ1-6 is filed as an ORF, its function uncertain. Germline CDR1 SGHND, CDR2 FRSKSL. V was cut by 3 bases and J by 3 bases, with 6 bases left in between. This CDR3 is 14 amino acids long. The CDR3 spells CASSFWDYNSPLYF. Partial CDR3 DNA: TGTGCCAGCAGTTTCTGGGACTATAATTCGCCC.

This clone was detected only a few times. Gene names and germline refer to mouse. CDR3 loop: CASSQESGEDEQYF. The sequenced CDR3 bases are TGTGCCAGCAGCCAAGAGTCAGGGGAAGAT. This rearrangement joins TRBV5 to TRBJ2-7, with D possibly matching TRBD1 (6 bases). The read stops 4 residues short of the end of the CDR3; the missing end is completed from the germline J gene. CDR1 and CDR2 from the germline V gene are LGHNA and YNLKQL (reference sequence). The CDR3 sequence is 14 residues long.

For this clone: The genes and germline here are from mouse. The read ends 4 residues early relative to the CDR3; the germline J gene fills the gap. V is TRBV17 and J is TRBJ2-4; D is ambiguous. This CDR3 is 14 amino acids long. Germline CDR1 reads MNHDT; CDR2 reads YYDKIL. V dropped 3 bases and J dropped 0 bases, with 7 bases sitting between them. The part of the CDR3 DNA that was read is TGTGCTAGCAGTAGCTGGTCTAGTCAAAAC. Translating gives CASSSWSSQN. The entire CDR3 protein reads CASSSWSSQNTLYF.

On this clone itself: Each gene name is a mouse one. The sequence runs out 3 residues before the end of the CDR3; the remainder is reconstructed from the germline J gene. V usage is TRBV1 and J usage is TRBJ1-6; D might be TRBD1 (5 bases). TRBJ1-6 qualifies as an ORF whose function is uncertain. CDR1 is NSQYPW and CDR2 is LRSPGD in the germline V gene (reference sequence). This CDR3 region has 12 residues. Trimming removed 4 bases from V and 8 bases from J, with 6 bases in between. CDR3 in amino acids: CTCSGQYSPLYF. CDR3 bases read: TGCACCTGCAGTGGACAGTATTCGCCC.

As to this clone: Gene names and germline refer to mouse. The read finishes 4 residues shy of the CDR3 end, and the germline J gene is used to complete it. The chain couples TRBV17 to TRBJ2-5, with D unresolved. The germline V gene has CDR1 MNHDT and CDR2 YYDKIL. CDR3 length equals 12 residues. The CDR3 bases that were read are TGTGCTAGCAGTAGAGCCAGAGAC. Residues: CASSRARD. The entire CDR3 protein is CASSRARDTQYF.

This clone was counted only a few times. Mouse gene names and germline throughout. The read comes to an end 4 residues before the CDR3 does, leaving the germline J gene to fill in the end. The chain recombines TRBV13-2 with TRBJ2-3; 10 positions agree with TRBD2. The CDR3 is 17 residues long. Germline CDR1 and CDR2: NNHNN and SYGAGS (reference sequence). The V and J ends lost 0 bases and 0 bases, in that order; junction bases with no gene match: 4. The CDR3 sequence is CASGDAGLGSSAETLYF. The sequenced CDR3 bases are TGTGCCAGCGGTGATGCGGGACTGGGGTCTAGTGCAGAA.

This clone was seen a few times. Mouse gene names and germline throughout. The read ends 4 residues early relative to the CDR3; the germline J gene fills the gap. The same CDR3 arises from other DNA sequences in this sample as well. The gene calls are TRBV31 and TRBJ2-2, with a tentative D call TRBD2 (7 bases). Germline lookup yields CDR1 GKSSPN and CDR2 SITVG. Trimming removed 3 bases at V and 0 bases at J, with 11 bases between. This CDR3 has 15 residues. CDR3 loop: CAWSLGATNTGQLYF. The CDR3 bases that were read are TGTGCCTGGAGCCTGGGGGCTACAAACACCGGG.

This clone was seen a few times. Gene and germline names: mouse. The CDR3 end is not reached by the read, which stops 4 residues before it; the germline J gene fills it in. In the same sample, other DNA sequences code for this CDR3. V gene TRBV13-1 combines with J gene TRBJ2-3; 10 bases are shared with TRBD1. The CDR3 length is 14 residues. Trimming took 6 bases from V and 2 from J; bases not matched to a gene: 3. The germline gives CDR1 NSHNY, CDR2 SYGAGN. The CDR3 sequence: CASTGTGDAETLYF. The CDR3 bases that were read are TGTGCCAGCACCGGGACAGGGGATGCAGAA.

As concerns this clone: Any gene name here is a mouse gene name. The read stops 4 residues short of the end of the CDR3; the missing end is completed from the germline J gene. The V and J genes are TRBV13-3 and TRBJ2-4; tentative D call: TRBD1 (5 bases). Looked up from germline, CDR1 is NNHDY and CDR2 is SYVADS. V was trimmed by 4 bases and J by 0 bases, leaving 9 bases between them. This CDR3 spans 14 amino acids. The CDR3 sequence: CASSRQPSQNTLYF. The sequenced part of the CDR3 DNA is TGTGCCAGCAGTCGACAGCCTAGTCAAAAC.

This clone was recorded a few times. Gene names denote mouse genes. With the read ending 4 residues before the CDR3 end, the germline J gene is used to fill in that end. The chain joins TRBV13-1 to TRBJ2-1; 11 bases line up with TRBD2. The CDR3 loop spans 15 amino acids. V dropped 0 bases and J dropped 5; count of bases not matched to a gene: 1. In germline, CDR1 is NSHNY, CDR2 SYGAGN. The DNA read from the CDR3 is TGTGCCAGCAGTGATGACTGGGGGGGCGATGCT. Amino acids: CASSDDWGGDA. The CDR3 as a whole reads CASSDDWGGDAEQFF.

A few counts support this clone. The genes and germline here are from mouse. The read stops 4 residues short of the end of the CDR3; the missing end is completed from the germline J gene. The genes are TRBV19 and TRBJ2-7; TRBD1 matches at 7 bases. The length of the CDR3 is 14 residues. CDR1 FNHDT and CDR2 SITEND come from the germline V gene (reference sequence). V shed 5 bases, J shed 3 bases, and the junction held 8 bases outside the gene matches. CDR3 region: CASRDRASLYEQYF. The sequenced part of the CDR3 DNA is TGTGCCAGCAGAGACAGGGCAAGTCTCTAT.

This clone was counted only a few times. Germline and genes here are mouse. Sequencing ends 4 residues short of the CDR3 end; the germline J gene provides the rest. V and J are TRBV14 and TRBJ2-1; 10 bases agree with TRBD2. CDR3 size: 16 residues. The germline gives CDR1 SGHDT, CDR2 FRDEAV. V shed 4 bases and J 3 bases; nucleotides not matched to a gene: 7. Partial CDR3 DNA: TGTGCCAGCAGTCCCCCGGGACTGGGGCTCTATGCT. This sequence encodes CASSPPGLGLYA. The entire CDR3 reads CASSPPGLGLYAEQFF.

This clone was seen more than once but under ten times. Mouse names are used for the genes. The read terminates 4 residues before the CDR3 end, so the remaining end is supplied by the germline J gene. The rearrangement joins TRBV19 to TRBJ2-5; D remains unclear. The CDR3 contains 13 residues. V dropped 5 bases and J dropped 0 bases, with 7 bases sitting between them. Germline V lookup: CDR1 FNHDT, CDR2 SITEND (reference sequence). The CDR3 here is CASRQFNQDTQYF. CDR3 DNA, as far as it was read: TGTGCCAGCAGACAGTTTAACCAAGAC. The variable domain in full, completed from reference TRBV19 and TRBJ2-5, reads GGIITQTPKFLIGQEGQKLTLKCQQNFNHDTMYWYRQDSGKGLRLIYYSITENDLQKGDLSEGYDASREKKSSFSLTVTSAQKNEMAVFLCASRQFNQDTQYFGPGTRLLVL.

This clone was seen a handful of times. These gene names are mouse names. Read data end 4 residues before the CDR3 end; the end is taken from the germline J gene. The gene calls are TRBV13-3 and TRBJ2-1; 9 bases align to TRBD2. Germline CDR1 NNHDY, CDR2 SYVADS. This CDR3 comprises 15 residues. The trim removed 3 bases at V and 3 bases at J, leaving 4 bases unmatched. Partial CDR3 DNA: TGTGCCAGCAGTGTTACTGGGGGGATCTATGCT. Protein product: CASSVTGGIYA. The whole CDR3 region reads CASSVTGGIYAEQFF.